This T cell receptor (beta chain) appears in the sequencing data of a study of Graves' ophthalmopathy and Graves' hyperthyroidism. For the study at large: Stable hyperthyroid donors showed no ophthalmopathy during 18 months follow-up.

With regard to this clonotype: Its antigen is unidentified.

Among the hyperthyroidism patients, all were newly diagnosed, aged 18 to 65, with under 2 months' duration. The CDR3 has 16 amino acids. Per the germline V gene, CDR1 is MGHDK and CDR2 is SYGVNS. V dropped 6 bases and J dropped 2; count of bases not matched to a gene: 8. Regarding the study as a whole: The model forecast ophthalmopathy progression, reaching roughly 70% sensitivity and approximately 72% specificity. Blood contained most expanded thyroid clonotypes exceeding 0.001 frequency.

The authors amplified TCR beta CDR3 regions, and they did so from RNA transcripts for repertoire sequencing. The first round was an RT-PCR with HTBI primers, and the second round was a multiplex PCR. TCRdb passed the multiplex PCR reads through MiXCR, listing each CDR3 protein once. The data contain about 550,000 distinct CDR3 sequences, 35% to 40% of them seen just once; the ten biggest clones take up around 4%. Sequenced sample: peripheral blood or thyroid tissue (not recorded which). The V and J genes are TRBV25-1 and TRBJ2-7; 12 bases are a match to TRBD1. The TCR sequence derives from an adult man with Graves' hyperthyroidism. In nucleotides, the CDR3 is TGTGCCAGCAGGTTGGGACAGGGGGCCCTAACCTACGAGCAGTACTTC. Encoded protein: CASRLGQGALTYEQYF.